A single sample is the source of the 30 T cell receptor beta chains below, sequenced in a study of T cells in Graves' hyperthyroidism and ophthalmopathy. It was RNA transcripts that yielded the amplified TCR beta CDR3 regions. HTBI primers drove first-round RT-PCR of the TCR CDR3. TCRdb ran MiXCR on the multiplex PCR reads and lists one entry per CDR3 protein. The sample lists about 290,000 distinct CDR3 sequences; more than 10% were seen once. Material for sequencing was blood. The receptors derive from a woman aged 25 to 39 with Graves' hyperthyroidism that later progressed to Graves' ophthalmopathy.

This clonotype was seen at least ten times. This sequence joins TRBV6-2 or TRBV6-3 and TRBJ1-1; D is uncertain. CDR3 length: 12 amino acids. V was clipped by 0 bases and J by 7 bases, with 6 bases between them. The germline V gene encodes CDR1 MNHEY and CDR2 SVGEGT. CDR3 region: CASSYSTVEAFF. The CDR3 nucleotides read TGTGCCAGCAGTTACTCGACGGTTGAAGCTTTCTTT.

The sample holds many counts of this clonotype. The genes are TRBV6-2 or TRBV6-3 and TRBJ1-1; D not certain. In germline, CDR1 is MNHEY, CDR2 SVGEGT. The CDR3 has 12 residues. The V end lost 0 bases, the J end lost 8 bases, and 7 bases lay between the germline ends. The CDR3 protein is CASSYSHGEAFF. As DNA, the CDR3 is TGTGCCAGCAGTTACTCACACGGGGAAGCTTTCTTT.

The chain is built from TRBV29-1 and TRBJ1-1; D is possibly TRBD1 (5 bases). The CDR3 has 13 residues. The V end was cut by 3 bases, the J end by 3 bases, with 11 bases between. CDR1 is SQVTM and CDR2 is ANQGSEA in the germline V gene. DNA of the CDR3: TGCAGCGTTGATGAGCAGGGTGACACTGAAGCTTTCTTT. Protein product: CSVDEQGDTEAFF.

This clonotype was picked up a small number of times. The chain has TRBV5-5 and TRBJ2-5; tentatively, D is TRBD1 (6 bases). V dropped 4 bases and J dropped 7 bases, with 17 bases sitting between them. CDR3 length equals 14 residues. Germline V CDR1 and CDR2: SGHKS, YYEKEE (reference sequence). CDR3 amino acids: CASSPSDTGPTQYF. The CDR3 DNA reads TGTGCCAGCAGCCCCTCTGATACAGGGCCGACCCAGTACTTC.

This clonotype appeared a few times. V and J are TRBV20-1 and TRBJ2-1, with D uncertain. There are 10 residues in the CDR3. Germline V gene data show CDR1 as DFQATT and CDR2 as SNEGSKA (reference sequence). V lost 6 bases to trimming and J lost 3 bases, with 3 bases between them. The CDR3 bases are TGCAGTGCGCTCTACAATGAGCAGTTCTTC. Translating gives CSALYNEQFF.

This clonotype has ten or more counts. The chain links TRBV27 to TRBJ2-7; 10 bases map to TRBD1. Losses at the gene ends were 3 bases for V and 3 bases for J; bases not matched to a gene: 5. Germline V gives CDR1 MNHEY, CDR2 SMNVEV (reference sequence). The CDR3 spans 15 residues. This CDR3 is CASSFRTGGIYEQYF. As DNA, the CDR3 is TGTGCCAGCAGTTTCAGGACAGGGGGTATCTACGAGCAGTACTTC.

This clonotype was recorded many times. The CDR3 coding sequence is TGTGCCAGCAGACCTCAGGAGGTCACTGAAGCTTTCTTT. Its protein is CASRPQEVTEAFF. The chain uses TRBV6-2 or TRBV6-3 and TRBJ1-1; D remains unclear. This CDR3 spans 13 amino acids. Germline CDR1 is MNHEY and CDR2 is SVGEGT. The V and J ends lost 6 bases and 4 bases respectively, with 12 bases between them.

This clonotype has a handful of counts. CDR3 nucleotide sequence: TGTGCCAGTAGTATTTTGCCTAGCGGGGGCACCGGGGAGCTGTTTTTT. This sequence encodes CASSILPSGGTGELFF. The gene calls are TRBV19 and TRBJ2-2; 10 positions agree with TRBD2. The CDR3 runs 16 residues. J lost 4 bases, V lost 3 bases, and 5 bases had no gene match. CDR1 is LNHDA and CDR2 is SQIVND in the germline V gene (reference sequence).

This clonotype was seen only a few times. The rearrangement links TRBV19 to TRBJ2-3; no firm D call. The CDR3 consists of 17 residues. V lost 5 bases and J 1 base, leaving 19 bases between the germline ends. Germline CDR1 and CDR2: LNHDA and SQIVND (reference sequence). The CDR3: CASSAQLSKMGTDTQYF. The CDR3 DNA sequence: TGTGCCAGTAGTGCCCAATTAAGTAAAATGGGCACAGATACGCAGTATTTT.

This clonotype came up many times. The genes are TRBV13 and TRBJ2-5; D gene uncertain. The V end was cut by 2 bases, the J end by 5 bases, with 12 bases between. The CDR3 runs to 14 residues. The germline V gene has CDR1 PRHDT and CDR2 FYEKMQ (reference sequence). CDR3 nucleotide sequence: TGTGCCAGCAGCTTATTTCGAGACTTTGAGACCCAGTACTTC. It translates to CASSLFRDFETQYF.

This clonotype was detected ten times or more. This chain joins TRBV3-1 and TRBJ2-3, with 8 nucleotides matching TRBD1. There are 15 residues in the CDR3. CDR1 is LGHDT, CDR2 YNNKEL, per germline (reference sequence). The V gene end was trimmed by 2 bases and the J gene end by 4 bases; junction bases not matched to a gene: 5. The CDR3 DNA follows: TGTGCCAGCAGCCAACGGACAGGGAGAGCAGATACGCAGTATTTT. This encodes CASSQRTGRADTQYF.

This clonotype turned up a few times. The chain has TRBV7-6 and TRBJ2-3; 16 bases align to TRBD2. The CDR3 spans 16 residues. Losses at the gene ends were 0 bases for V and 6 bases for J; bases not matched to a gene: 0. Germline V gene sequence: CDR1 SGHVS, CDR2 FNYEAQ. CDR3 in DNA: TGTGCCAGCAGCTTAGCGGGACTAGCGGGAGGGGATACGCAGTATTTT. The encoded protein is CASSLAGLAGGDTQYF.

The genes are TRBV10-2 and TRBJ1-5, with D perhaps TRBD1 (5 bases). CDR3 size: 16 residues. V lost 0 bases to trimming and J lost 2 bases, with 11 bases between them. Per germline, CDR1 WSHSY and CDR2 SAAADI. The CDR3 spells CASSESKGKGNQPQHF. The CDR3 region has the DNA TGCGCCAGCAGTGAGTCGAAGGGGAAAGGCAATCAGCCCCAGCATTTT.

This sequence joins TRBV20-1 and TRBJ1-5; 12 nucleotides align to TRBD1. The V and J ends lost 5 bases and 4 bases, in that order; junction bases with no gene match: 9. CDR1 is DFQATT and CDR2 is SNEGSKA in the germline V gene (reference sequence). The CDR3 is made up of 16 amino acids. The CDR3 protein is CSADTGTGGANQPQHF. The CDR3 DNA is TGCAGTGCTGACACCGGGACAGGGGGCGCTAATCAGCCCCAGCATTTT.

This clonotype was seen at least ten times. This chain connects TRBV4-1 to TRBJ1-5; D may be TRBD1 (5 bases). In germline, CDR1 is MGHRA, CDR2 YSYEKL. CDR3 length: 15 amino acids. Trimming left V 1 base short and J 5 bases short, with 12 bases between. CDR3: CASSQVQGGHQPQHF. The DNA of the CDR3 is TGCGCCAGCAGCCAAGTTCAGGGTGGTCATCAGCCCCAGCATTTT.

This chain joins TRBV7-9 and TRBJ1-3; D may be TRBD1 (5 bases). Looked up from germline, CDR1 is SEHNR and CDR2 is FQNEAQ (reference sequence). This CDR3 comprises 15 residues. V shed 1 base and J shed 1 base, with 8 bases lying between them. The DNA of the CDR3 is TGTGCCAGCAGCTTAGGAGCAGGGTCTGGAAACACCATATATTTT. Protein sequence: CASSLGAGSGNTIYF. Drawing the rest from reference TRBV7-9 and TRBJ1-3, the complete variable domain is DTGVSQNPRHKITKRGQNVTFRCDPISEHNRLYWYRQTLGQGPEFLTYFQNEAQLEKSRLLSDRFSAERPKGSFSTLEIQRTEQGDSAMYLCASSLGAGSGNTIYFGEGSWLTVV.

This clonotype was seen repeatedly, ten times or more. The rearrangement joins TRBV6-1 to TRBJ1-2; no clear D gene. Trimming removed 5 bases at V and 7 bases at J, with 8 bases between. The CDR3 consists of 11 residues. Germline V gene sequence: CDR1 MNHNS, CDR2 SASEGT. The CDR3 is CASSYEAGYTF. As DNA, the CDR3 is TGTGCCAGCAGTTACGAGGCTGGCTACACCTTC.

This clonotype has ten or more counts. CDR3 DNA: TGTGCCAGCAGTTTCAAAGACGGGAGGGAGGGAGAGACCCAGTACTTC. The encoded protein is CASSFKDGREGETQYF. The chain combines TRBV28 with TRBJ2-5, with 8 bases aligning to TRBD2. V trimming: 3 bases; J trimming: 4 bases; junction bases outside the gene matches: 10. Germline V gene sequence: CDR1 MDHEN, CDR2 SYDVKM. This CDR3 is built from 16 residues.

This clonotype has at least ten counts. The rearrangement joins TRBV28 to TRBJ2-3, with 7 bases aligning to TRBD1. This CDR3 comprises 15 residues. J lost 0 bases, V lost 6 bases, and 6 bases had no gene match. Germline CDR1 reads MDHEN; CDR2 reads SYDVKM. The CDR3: CASRETGASTDTQYF. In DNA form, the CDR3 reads TGTGCCAGCAGAGAAACAGGGGCAAGCACAGATACGCAGTATTTT.

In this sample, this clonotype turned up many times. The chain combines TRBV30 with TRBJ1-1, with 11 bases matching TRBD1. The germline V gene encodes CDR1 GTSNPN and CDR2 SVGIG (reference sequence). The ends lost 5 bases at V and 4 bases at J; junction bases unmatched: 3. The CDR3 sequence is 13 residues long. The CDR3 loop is CAWGQGASTEAFF. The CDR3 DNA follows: TGTGCCTGGGGACAGGGGGCGAGCACTGAAGCTTTCTTT.

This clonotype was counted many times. CDR3 protein: CASSLNSGTKIQYF. CDR3 DNA sequence: TGTGCCAGCAGCTTAAACTCAGGGACAAAAATTCAGTACTTC. The chain has TRBV7-3 and TRBJ2-4, with TRBD1 as a possible D gene (6 bases). This CDR3 comprises 14 residues. The V end was cut by 1 base, the J end by 10 bases, with 14 bases between. Germline V gene data show CDR1 as SGHTA and CDR2 as FQGTGA. Based on the CDR3 plus reference TRBV7-3 and TRBJ2-4, the full variable domain is GAGVSQTPSNKVTEKGKYVELRCDPISGHTALYWYRQSLGQGPEFLIYFQGTGAADDSGLPNDRFFAVRPEGSVSTLKIQRTERGDSAVYLCASSLNSGTKIQYFGAGTRLSVL.

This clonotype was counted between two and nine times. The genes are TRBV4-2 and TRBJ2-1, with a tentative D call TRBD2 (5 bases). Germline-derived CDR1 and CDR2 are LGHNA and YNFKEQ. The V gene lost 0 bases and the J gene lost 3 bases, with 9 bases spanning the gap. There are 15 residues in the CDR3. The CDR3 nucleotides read TGTGCCAGCAGCCAAGAATTCCGGGGCTACAATGAGCAGTTCTTC. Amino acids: CASSQEFRGYNEQFF.

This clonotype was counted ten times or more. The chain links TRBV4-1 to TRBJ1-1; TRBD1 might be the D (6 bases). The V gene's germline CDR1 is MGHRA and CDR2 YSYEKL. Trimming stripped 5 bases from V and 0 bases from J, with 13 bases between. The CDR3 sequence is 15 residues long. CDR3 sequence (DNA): TGCGCCAGCAGCTACTCGGGGGGCATGAACACTGAAGCTTTCTTT. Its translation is CASSYSGGMNTEAFF.

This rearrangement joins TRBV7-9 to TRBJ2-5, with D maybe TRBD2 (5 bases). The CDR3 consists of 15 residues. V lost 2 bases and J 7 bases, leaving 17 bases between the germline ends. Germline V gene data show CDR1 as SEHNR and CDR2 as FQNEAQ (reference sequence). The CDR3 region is CASSLLGLDGGTQYF. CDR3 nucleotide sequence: TGTGCCAGCAGCTTACTGGGTCTGGATGGAGGGACCCAGTACTTC.

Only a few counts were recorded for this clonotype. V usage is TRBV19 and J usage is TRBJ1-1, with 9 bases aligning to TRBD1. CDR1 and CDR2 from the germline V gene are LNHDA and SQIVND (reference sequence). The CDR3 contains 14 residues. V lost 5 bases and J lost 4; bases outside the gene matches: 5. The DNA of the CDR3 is TGTGCCAGTAGTGTCGGGACAGGGTTCACTGAAGCTTTCTTT. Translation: CASSVGTGFTEAFF.

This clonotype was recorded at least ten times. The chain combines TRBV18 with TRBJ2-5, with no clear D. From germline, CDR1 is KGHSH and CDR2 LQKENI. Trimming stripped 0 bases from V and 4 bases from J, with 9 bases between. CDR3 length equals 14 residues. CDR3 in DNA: TGTGCCAGCTCACCACCGAACGGGCGAGAGACCCAGTACTTC. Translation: CASSPPNGRETQYF.

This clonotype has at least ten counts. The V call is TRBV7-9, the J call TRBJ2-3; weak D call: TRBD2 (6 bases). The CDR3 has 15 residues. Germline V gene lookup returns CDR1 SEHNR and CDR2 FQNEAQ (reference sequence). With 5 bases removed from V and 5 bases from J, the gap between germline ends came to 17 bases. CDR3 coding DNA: TGTGCCAGCAGCGTAGGACCCCAGGGAGGAGATACGCAGTATTTT. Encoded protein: CASSVGPQGGDTQYF.

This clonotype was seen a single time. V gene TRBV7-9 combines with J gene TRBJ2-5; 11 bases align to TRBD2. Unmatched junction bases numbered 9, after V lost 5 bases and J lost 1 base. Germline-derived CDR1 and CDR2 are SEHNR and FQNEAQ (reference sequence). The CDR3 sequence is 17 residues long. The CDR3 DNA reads TGTGCCAGCAGCCTAAGACGGACTAGCGGGCCCCAAGAGACCCAGTACTTC. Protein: CASSLRRTSGPQETQYF.

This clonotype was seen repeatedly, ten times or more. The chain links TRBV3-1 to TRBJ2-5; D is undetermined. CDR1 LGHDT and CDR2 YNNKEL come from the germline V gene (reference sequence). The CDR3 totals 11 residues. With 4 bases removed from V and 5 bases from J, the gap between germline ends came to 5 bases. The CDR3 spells CASSPDETQYF. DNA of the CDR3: TGTGCCAGCAGCCCCGACGAGACCCAGTACTTC.

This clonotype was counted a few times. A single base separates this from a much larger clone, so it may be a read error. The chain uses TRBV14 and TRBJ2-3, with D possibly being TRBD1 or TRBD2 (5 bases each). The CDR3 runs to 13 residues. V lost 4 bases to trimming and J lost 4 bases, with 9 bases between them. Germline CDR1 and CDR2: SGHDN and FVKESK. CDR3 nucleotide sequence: TGTGCCAGCAGCCCTGGGGGTTCAGATACGCAGTATTTT. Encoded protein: CASSPGGSDTQYF.